This T cell receptor beta chain was sequenced during a study of cytomegalovirus exposure and HLA in healthy donors. Study summary: The platform used for the 120 validation repertoires matched that of the roughly 670 first-cohort repertoires, a later analysis reported.

Notes on the study in general: Most TCR sequences were rare, but some public TCRs occurred in many donors. Altogether, 160 or so TCR beta chains were recorded as cytomegalovirus-associated.

J lost 1 base, V lost 4 bases, and 5 bases had no gene match. Per the germline V gene, CDR1 is MNHNS and CDR2 is SASEGT. This CDR3 contains 15 residues. To note about this clone: Its antigen is unknown.

Profiling relied on immunoSEQ multiplex PCR, and the TCRdb table lists in-frame clones only, not all of them. The repertoire holds 150,000 or so clones, roughly nine tenths seen once, with 9% in the top ten. The clonotype originates from a woman younger than 30 in good health and CMV-seropositive. This rearrangement joins TRBV6-1 to TRBJ2-7; 9 bases agree with TRBD2. Sequenced material: PBMCs. For the CDR3, the DNA is TGTGCCAGCAGTGCGGCCAGCGGGGGGTCCTACGAGCAGTACTTC. This sequence encodes CASSAASGGSYEQYF.